This record covers a single T cell receptor beta chain. This sample includes further DNA sequences coding for the same CDR3. This specimen comes from a study of Ad26.COV2.S vaccination and SARS-CoV-2 variants. Germline V gene lookup returns CDR1 SGHTA and CDR2 FQGNSA. Trimming stripped 1 base from V and 0 bases from J, with 7 bases between. The CDR3 runs to 15 residues. Produced via immunoSEQ multiplex PCR; TCRdb's table is partial and in-frame only. The top ten clones hold 15% to 20% of a sample with around 94,000 clones, roughly 80% of them seen once. This chain joins TRBV7-2 and TRBJ2-1; D may correspond to TRBD1 or TRBD2 (5 bases each). The sample here was peripheral blood, taken after recovery from COVID-19. This receptor was identified in a human donor who had recovered from COVID-19. CDR3 sequence reads: CASSLGGASYNEQFF. Here the CDR3 DNA reads TGTGCCAGCAGCTTAGGAGGGGCCTCCTACAATGAGCAGTTCTTC.